Listed below are T cell receptor beta chains from one sample, sequenced in a study of blood T cell repertoires in COVID-19. Clones were sequenced by immunoSEQ multiplex PCR, and TCRdb holds only the in-frame ones, with some missing. This sample has 110,000 to 150,000 clones, with around nine tenths found just once. Specimen: peripheral blood. These TCRs come from a man aged 50 to 60 with active or convalescent COVID-19. Each CDR3 is given with its conserved first and last residue. The D gene is left open where the match is weak. A row's size may be missing; if present it is once, few, many or a size class.

clone_size,d_call,v_call,j_call,cdr3_nt,cdr3_aa
-,-,TRBV7-2,TRBJ2-5,TGTGCCAGCAGCCCCCGGAAGGCTGGAGGCCAAGAGACCCAGTACTTC,CASSPRKAGGQETQYF
few,-,TRBV5-1,TRBJ2-1,TGCGCCAGCAGCATCGACAGGCACAATGAGCAGTTCTTC,CASSIDRHNEQFF
-,-,TRBV19,TRBJ2-7,TGTGCCAGAAGACAGGCTACGGGCGAGCAGTACTTC,CARRQATGEQYF
few,-,TRBV19,TRBJ2-7,TGTGCCAGCCGCCGAGGGCGGGAGAGGGGGTACGAGCAGTACTTC,CASRRGRERGYEQYF
-,TRBD2,TRBV3-1/TRBV3-2,TRBJ2-1,TGTGCCAGCAGAGGGACTAGCGGACATGAGCAGTTCTTC,CASRGTSGHEQFF
-,-,TRBV6-5,TRBJ1-5,TGTGCCAGCAGGAAACGGGACAATCCCACACAGCCCCAGCATTTT,CASRKRDNPTQPQHF
-,-,TRBV7-2,TRBJ2-7,TGTGCCAGCAGCTTCGGGTCTAAAACCTACGAGCAGTACTTC,CASSFGSKTYEQYF
once,TRBD2,TRBV5-4,TRBJ2-2,TGTGCCAGCAGCCTTCCCGGGACTAGTAGGGGCGGGGAGCTGTTTTTT,CASSLPGTSRGGELFF
-,TRBD2,TRBV7-8,TRBJ2-5,TGTGCCAGCAGCCAAACCGGGACTAGCGGCCTTCGGGAGACCCAGTACTTC,CASSQTGTSGLRETQYF
few,TRBD1,TRBV9,TRBJ2-5,TGTGCCAGCAGCGTGGGGGACAGGGTGGAAGAGACCCAGTACTTC,CASSVGDRVEETQYF
once,-,TRBV29-1,TRBJ2-7,TGCAGCGTCGCGACAAACTCCTACGAGCAGTACTTC,CSVATNSYEQYF
-,-,TRBV27,TRBJ2-7,TGTGCCAGCAGTAGGACAGCTTCCTACGAGCAGTACTTC,CASSRTASYEQYF
-,-,TRBV4-2,TRBJ2-7,TGTGCCAGCAGCCAAGGGTCCCCGGCGGCGGGGGAGCAGTACTTC,CASSQGSPAAGEQYF
-,-,TRBV6-2/TRBV6-3,TRBJ1-1,TGTGCCAGCAGTTACGTACGAGGGGGTTTGAACACTGAAGCTTTCTTT,CASSYVRGGLNTEAFF
-,TRBD2,TRBV7-9,TRBJ2-3,TGTGCCAGCAGCTTAGCCCATACTAGCGGAGCCGGAGATACGCAGTATTTT,CASSLAHTSGAGDTQYF
-,-,TRBV7-3,TRBJ1-6,TGTGCCAGCAGCCCAAGCAGGGTGCACAATTCACCCCTCCACTTT,CASSPSRVHNSPLHF
-,-,TRBV7-6,TRBJ1-2,TGTGCCAGCAGCCCGCGTGGCAGCGACTATGGCTACACCTTC,CASSPRGSDYGYTF
-,TRBD2,TRBV2,TRBJ2-1,TGTGCCAGCAGTGTCGCTAGCGGGGGGTACAATGAGCAGTTCTTC,CASSVASGGYNEQFF
-,TRBD1,TRBV6-2/TRBV6-3,TRBJ1-1,TGTGCCAGCAGTTACCTAAAGGGGACAGGGAGTCGTGTGGGGACTGAAGCTTTCTTT,CASSYLKGTGSRVGTEAFF
-,TRBD1,TRBV29-1,TRBJ2-3,TGCAGCGTCTTTCAGGGGGCAAAAAGCACAGATACGCAGTATTTT,CSVFQGAKSTDTQYF
-,TRBD2,TRBV28,TRBJ2-3,TGTGCCAGCAGTTTAGACATAGCGGGAGGGAAGCACACAGATACGCAGTATTTT,CASSLDIAGGKHTDTQYF
-,-,TRBV6-5,TRBJ1-1,TGTGCCAGCAGGTTCCGGGACAAAGGCACTGAAGCTTTCTTT,CASRFRDKGTEAFF
-,-,TRBV18,TRBJ2-2,TGTGCCAGCTCACCACCGGTCGGTCCGACTACGAACACCGGGGAGCTGTTTTTT,CASSPPVGPTTNTGELFF
-,TRBD1,TRBV6-5,TRBJ2-5,TGTGCCAGCATGGACAGGGGCCATTCCCTGGAGACCCAGTACTTC,CASMDRGHSLETQYF
-,TRBD2,TRBV29-1,TRBJ2-1,TGCAGCGCCCCAGCGGGAGGAGACAATGAGCAGTTCTTC,CSAPAGGDNEQFF
-,TRBD1,TRBV7-3,TRBJ2-3,TGTGCCAGCAGCTTAGGTGTAGGGACAGGGGATGGAGATACGCAGTATTTT,CASSLGVGTGDGDTQYF
few,-,TRBV6-6,TRBJ1-6,TGTGCCAGCAGTGGCGATTGGGGAGACAATTCACCCCTCCACTTT,CASSGDWGDNSPLHF
once,TRBD1,TRBV15,TRBJ2-1,TGTGCCACCAGCCAAACCTTGACAGGGAACTACAATGAGCAGTTCTTC,CATSQTLTGNYNEQFF
-,TRBD2,TRBV28,TRBJ2-7,TGTGCCAGCAGGCGACTAGCTTCTTTCAGATTC,CASRRLASFRF
-,TRBD1,TRBV5-1,TRBJ2-2,TGCGCCAGCAGTCTGGACAGGGCTTTAAACACCGGGGAGCTGTTTTTT,CASSLDRALNTGELFF
-,TRBD1,TRBV29-1,TRBJ1-2,TGCAGCGTTGTGGGACAGATCTATGGCTACACCTTC,CSVVGQIYGYTF
-,-,TRBV2,TRBJ2-2,TGTGCCTCTTCGGAGGAACCCGGGGAGCTGTTTTTT,CASSEEPGELFF
-,TRBD2,TRBV29-1,TRBJ2-7,TGCAGCGTTGAAGATCCGACAGCGGGAGTCCCCTACGAGCAGTACTTC,CSVEDPTAGVPYEQYF
-,TRBD2,TRBV7-2,TRBJ2-3,TGTGCCAGCAGGCGCAAACTGACTAGCGGGGTAGATACGCAGTATTTT,CASRRKLTSGVDTQYF
-,-,TRBV12-3/TRBV12-4,TRBJ1-4,TGTGCCAGCAGTACCGACAGGCCGCTGTTTTTT,CASSTDRPLFF
-,TRBD1,TRBV20-1,TRBJ2-7,TGCAGTGCCAGTACAGGGGGCACCTACGAGCAGTACTTC,CSASTGGTYEQYF
few,-,TRBV7-9,TRBJ1-5,TGTGCCAGCAGCTTAGCGGCAGGGAAGCCCCAGCATTTT,CASSLAAGKPQHF
-,TRBD2,TRBV28,TRBJ2-2,TGTGCCAGCCTTCTACAGCGGGGTCGCCGGGAGCTGTTTTTT,CASLLQRGRRELFF
-,-,TRBV12-5,TRBJ2-7,TGTGCTAGTGGGGAGGGGAACGAGCAGTACTTC,CASGEGNEQYF
once,TRBD1,TRBV6-1,TRBJ1-2,TGTGCCAGCAGTGAAGGGAAGGTCAGGGGGCTAGATGGCTACACCTTC,CASSEGKVRGLDGYTF
-,-,TRBV6-5,TRBJ2-7,TGTGCCAGCAGTCCGACAGAATCCTACGAGCAGTACTTC,CASSPTESYEQYF
once,-,TRBV7-2,TRBJ1-3,TGTGCCAGCAGCCGACAGCTTGGAAACACCATATATTTT,CASSRQLGNTIYF
few,-,TRBV11-3,TRBJ2-1,TGTGCCAGCAGCTTTAGTGGTGAGCAGTTCTTC,CASSFSGEQFF
-,-,TRBV20-1,TRBJ2-3,TGCAGTGCTTCTACAGATACGCAGTATTTT,CSASTDTQYF
-,TRBD1,TRBV19,TRBJ2-1,TGTGCCAGTAGTATAAGACATTCCGGGACAGGCAATCATGAGCAGTTCTTC,CASSIRHSGTGNHEQFF
-,-,TRBV6-2/TRBV6-3,TRBJ1-5,TGTGCCAGCAGTTACACCCTGGGACTAGCCTTAAGCAATCAGCCCCAGCATTTT,CASSYTLGLALSNQPQHF
-,TRBD2,TRBV7-2,TRBJ2-3,TGTGCCAGCAGCCTATCCGGGACTAGCGGGGTAGATACGCAGTATTTT,CASSLSGTSGVDTQYF